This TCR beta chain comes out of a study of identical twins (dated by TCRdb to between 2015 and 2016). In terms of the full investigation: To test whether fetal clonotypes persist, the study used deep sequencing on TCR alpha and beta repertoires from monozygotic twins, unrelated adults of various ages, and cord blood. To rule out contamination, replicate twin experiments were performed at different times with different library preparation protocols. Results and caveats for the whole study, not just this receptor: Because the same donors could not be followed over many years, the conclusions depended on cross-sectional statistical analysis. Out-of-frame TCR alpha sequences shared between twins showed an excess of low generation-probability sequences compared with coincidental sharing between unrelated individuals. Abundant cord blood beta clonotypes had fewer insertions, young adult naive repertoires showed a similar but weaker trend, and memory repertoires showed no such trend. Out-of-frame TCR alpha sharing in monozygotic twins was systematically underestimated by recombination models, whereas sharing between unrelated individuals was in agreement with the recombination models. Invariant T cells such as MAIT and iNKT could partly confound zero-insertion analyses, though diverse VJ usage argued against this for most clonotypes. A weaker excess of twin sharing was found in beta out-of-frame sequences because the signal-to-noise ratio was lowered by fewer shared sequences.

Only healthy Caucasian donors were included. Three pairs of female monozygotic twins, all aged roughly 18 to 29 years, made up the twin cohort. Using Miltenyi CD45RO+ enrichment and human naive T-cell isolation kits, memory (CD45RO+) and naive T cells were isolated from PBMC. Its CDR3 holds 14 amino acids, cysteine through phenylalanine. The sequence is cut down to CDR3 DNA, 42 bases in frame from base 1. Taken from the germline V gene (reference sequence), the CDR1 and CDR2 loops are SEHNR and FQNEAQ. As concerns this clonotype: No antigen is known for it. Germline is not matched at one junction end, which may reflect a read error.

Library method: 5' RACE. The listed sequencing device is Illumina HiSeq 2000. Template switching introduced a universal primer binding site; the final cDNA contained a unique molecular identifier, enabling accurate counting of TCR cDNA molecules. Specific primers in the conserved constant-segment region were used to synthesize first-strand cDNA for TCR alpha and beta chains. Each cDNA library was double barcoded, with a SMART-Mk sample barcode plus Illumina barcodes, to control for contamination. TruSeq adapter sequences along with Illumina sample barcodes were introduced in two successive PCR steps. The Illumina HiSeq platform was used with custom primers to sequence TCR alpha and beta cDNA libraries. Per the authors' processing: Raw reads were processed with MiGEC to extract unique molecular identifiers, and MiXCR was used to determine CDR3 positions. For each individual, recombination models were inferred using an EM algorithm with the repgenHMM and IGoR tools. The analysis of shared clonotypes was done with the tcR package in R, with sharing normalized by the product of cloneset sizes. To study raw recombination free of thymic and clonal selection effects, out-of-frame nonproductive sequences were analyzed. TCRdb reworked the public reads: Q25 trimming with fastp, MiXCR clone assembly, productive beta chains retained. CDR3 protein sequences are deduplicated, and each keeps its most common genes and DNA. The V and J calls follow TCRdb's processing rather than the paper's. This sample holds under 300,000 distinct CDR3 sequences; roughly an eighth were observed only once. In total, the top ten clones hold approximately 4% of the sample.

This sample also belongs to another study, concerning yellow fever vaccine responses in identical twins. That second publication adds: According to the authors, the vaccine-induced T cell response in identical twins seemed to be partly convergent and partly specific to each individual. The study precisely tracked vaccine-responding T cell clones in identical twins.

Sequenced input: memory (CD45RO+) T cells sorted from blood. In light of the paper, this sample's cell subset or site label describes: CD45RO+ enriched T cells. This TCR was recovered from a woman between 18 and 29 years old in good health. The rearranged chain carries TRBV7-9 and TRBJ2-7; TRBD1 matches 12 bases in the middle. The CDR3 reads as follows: CASTLGTGGDEQYF. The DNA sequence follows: TGTGCCAGCACCTTAGGGACAGGGGGCGACGAGCAGTACTTC. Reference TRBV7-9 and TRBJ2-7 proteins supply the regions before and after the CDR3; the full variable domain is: DTGVSQNPRHKITKRGQNVTFRCDPISEHNRLYWYRQTLGQGPEFLTYFQNEAQLEKSRLLSDRFSAERPKGSFSTLEIQRTEQGDSAMYLCASTLGTGGDEQYFGPGTRLTVT.